The rows below give T cell receptor beta chains drawn from one sample of a study of T cell changes during pregnancy in multiple sclerosis. The data were produced by immunoSEQ multiplex PCR, yet TCRdb's version contains in-frame clones alone and is incomplete. The sample carries about 70,000 clones, around 90% recorded once. The source was peripheral blood, collected after pregnancy. The receptors come from a female donor with multiple sclerosis, enrolled in a pregnancy study. CDR3s include the opening cysteine and the closing phenylalanine or tryptophan. D genes are given only for firm matches. Clone size is not always given. Where it is, it says once, few, many or a class for expanded clones.

NA,13,TRBJ2-1,TRBV11-2,NA,CASEWLGGNEQFF,TGTGCCAGCGAGTGGCTCGGGGGAAATGAGCAGTTCTTC
TRBD2,12,TRBJ2-7,TRBV30,NA,CAFRLAGDEQYF,TGTGCCTTCAGACTAGCCGGGGACGAGCAGTACTTC
TRBD2,15,TRBJ2-5,TRBV5-1,NA,CASSLRLAGQETQYF,TGCGCCAGCAGCTTACGACTAGCGGGGCAAGAGACCCAGTACTTC
NA,15,TRBJ1-2,TRBV7-6,NA,CASSLESGTGYGYTF,TGTGCCAGCAGCTTAGAAAGCGGGACGGGCTATGGCTACACCTTC
TRBD1,15,TRBJ1-1,TRBV19,NA,CASSNRGQAYTEAFF,TGTGCCAGTAGTAATCGGGGACAGGCCTACACTGAAGCTTTCTTT
NA,15,TRBJ2-7,TRBV9,NA,CASSVANSPTYEQYF,TGTGCCAGCAGCGTAGCCAACAGCCCTACCTACGAGCAGTACTTC
NA,13,TRBJ1-1,TRBV7-2,NA,CASSLVTDTEAFF,TGTGCCAGCAGCTTAGTCACAGACACTGAAGCTTTCTTT
TRBD2,14,TRBJ2-2,TRBV2,NA,CASRTSGIPGELFF,TGTGCCAGTAGGACTAGCGGGATACCCGGGGAGCTGTTTTTT
NA,14,TRBJ1-5,TRBV28,NA,CASSFRGSNQPQHF,TGTGCCAGCAGTTTTAGGGGAAGCAATCAGCCCCAGCATTTT
NA,14,TRBJ1-1,TRBV5-1,NA,CASSLFRVGTEAFF,TGCGCCAGCAGCTTGTTCAGGGTGGGCACTGAAGCTTTCTTT
NA,15,TRBJ1-2,TRBV29-1,NA,CSVDYAIGQGLGYTF,TGCAGCGTTGACTACGCCATCGGCCAGGGGCTAGGCTACACCTTC
TRBD1,15,TRBJ1-2,TRBV2,NA,CASTPGQGINYGYTF,TGTGCCAGCACCCCCGGACAGGGGATCAACTATGGCTACACCTTC
NA,12,TRBJ1-5,TRBV19,NA,CASSIKAQPQHF,TGTGCCAGTAGTATTAAAGCTCAGCCCCAGCATTTT
TRBD2,16,TRBJ2-1,TRBV7-3,NA,CASSLSGASGYNEQFF,TGTGCCAGCAGCTTAAGTGGTGCTAGCGGATACAATGAGCAGTTCTTC
NA,14,TRBJ2-7,TRBV7-9,NA,CASSSTKSSYEQYF,TGTGCCAGCAGCTCGACTAAGAGCTCCTACGAGCAGTACTTC
NA,15,TRBJ1-4,TRBV10-3,NA,CAISDSTGSNEKLFF,TGTGCCATCAGTGATTCTACAGGGTCCAATGAAAAACTGTTTTTT
NA,12,TRBJ2-7,TRBV19,once,CASSASSYEQYF,TGTGCCAGTAGTGCTAGCTCCTACGAGCAGTACTTC